This T cell receptor beta chain was captured in a study of blood T cells in healthy people across ages. Concerning this clonotype: Antigen specificity is unknown.

The use of a sample-barcoded 5' primer and a J-beta primer mix characterized a second PCR of about 7 to 12 cycles. Via MiXCR, TCRdb re-called the 5' RACE reads, giving one row per CDR3 protein. The sample has around 400,000 distinct CDR3 sequences, approximately 51% seen once; the top ten hold under 60%. This CDR3 has 15 residues. Losses at the gene ends were 2 bases for V and 3 bases for J; bases not matched to a gene: 7. Per the germline V gene, CDR1 is ENHRY and CDR2 is SYGVKD. Study-level results: Higher diversity, along with more naive CD4+ cells, distinguished long-lived donors from aged donors.

The chain has TRBV10-3 and TRBJ2-7, with 7 positions matching TRBD2. The specimen was blood. The source is a man aged 55 to 70 in good health. CDR3 region: CAISEGGDLGYEQYF. CDR3 sequence (DNA): TGTGCCATCAGTGAGGGGGGGGACCTCGGCTACGAGCAGTACTTC.